The 8 T cell receptor beta chains listed next were all sequenced from one sample in a study of long-term antiretroviral therapy in people with HIV (dated by TCRdb to between 2020 and 2023). The immunoSEQ hsTCRB v3.0 assay was used at survey level resolution to sequence the TRB variable region. Held by TCRdb, this immuneACCESS table contains in-frame sequences only and omits some clones. Under half of the omission traces to an unresolved V gene where checked; the cause of the rest is unknown. In all, the sample holds tens of thousands of clones, and nearly 95% of those were seen once. The ten biggest clones cover 6.5% to 10% of the sample. Here the sequenced sample was unsorted PBMCs, taken more than 6 years after starting antiretroviral therapy. The receptors stem from a man in his thirties or forties with HIV.

This chain joins TRBV6-5 and TRBJ1-2, with unresolved D. Trimming pared 6 bases from V and 4 bases from J, leaving 15 bases between. The CDR3 covers 14 residues. CDR1 MNHEY and CDR2 SVGAGI come from the germline V gene. The CDR3 is CASRVNWRVYGYTF. The CDR3 DNA reads TGTGCCAGCAGAGTAAACTGGCGCGTCTATGGCTACACCTTC.

The gene calls are TRBV30 and TRBJ1-3; D remains unclear. Germline CDR1 reads GTSNPN; CDR2 reads SVGIG (reference sequence). This CDR3 is 12 amino acids long. The germline V and J ends were trimmed by 2 bases and 7 bases, with 9 bases remaining between them. The CDR3 is CAWSWGYNTIYF. DNA for the CDR3: TGTGCCTGGAGTTGGGGTTACAACACCATATATTTT.

This chain connects TRBV9 to TRBJ1-5; D not resolved. Germline values: CDR1 SGDLS, CDR2 YYNGEE. V was cut by 4 bases and J by 1 base, with 9 bases left in between. The CDR3 has 14 amino acids. CDR3 nucleotides: TGTGCCAGCAGCCCCCCGGGGAGCAATCAGCCCCAGCATTTT. Residues: CASSPPGSNQPQHF.

This clone appeared a single time. The chain uses TRBV4-2 and TRBJ2-7, with D perhaps TRBD1 (5 bases). Germline V CDR1 and CDR2: LGHNA, YNFKEQ. The CDR3 covers 17 residues. V was trimmed by 2 bases and J by 3 bases, leaving 20 bases between them. The CDR3 region has the DNA TGTGCCAGCAGCCAAATAGTTAATCAGGGTATAGGCTACGAGCAGTACTTC. It encodes CASSQIVNQGIGYEQYF.

The chain couples TRBV5-1 to TRBJ1-4; no firm D call. The V gene's germline CDR1 is SGHRS and CDR2 YFSETQ. The CDR3 sequence is 13 residues long. With 0 bases removed from V and 8 bases from J, the gap between germline ends came to 8 bases. The CDR3 reads CASSLGGREKLFF. In nucleotides, the CDR3 is TGCGCCAGCAGCTTGGGTGGTAGGGAAAAACTGTTTTTT.

The count of this clone is one. The CDR3 sequence is CASSYRPRADTQYF. CDR3 nucleotide sequence: TGTGCCAGCAGTTACCGCCCACGGGCAGATACGCAGTATTTT. The V and J genes are TRBV6-5 and TRBJ2-3; D is unclear. The CDR3 extends over 14 amino acids. Germline CDR1 reads MNHEY; CDR2 reads SVGAGI. V was pared by 2 bases and J by 4 bases, with 10 bases between.

This chain uses TRBV30 with TRBJ1-1, with 12 bases aligning to TRBD1. V shed 6 bases and J 3 bases; nucleotides not matched to a gene: 2. Germline-derived CDR1 and CDR2 are GTSNPN and SVGIG (reference sequence). The CDR3 is made up of 13 amino acids. The CDR3 reads CACRDRGHTEAFF. The CDR3, as DNA: TGTGCCTGCCGGGACAGGGGGCACACTGAAGCTTTCTTT.

The chain employs TRBV11-2 and TRBJ2-3; D unclear. The germline CDR1 and CDR2 sequences are SGHAT and FQNNGV. V was clipped by 6 bases and J by 3 bases, with 13 bases between them. This CDR3 is built from 14 residues. The CDR3 sequence is CASRLPGRTDTQYF. In DNA, the CDR3 is TGTGCCAGCAGGCTCCCAGGAAGGACAGATACGCAGTATTTT.